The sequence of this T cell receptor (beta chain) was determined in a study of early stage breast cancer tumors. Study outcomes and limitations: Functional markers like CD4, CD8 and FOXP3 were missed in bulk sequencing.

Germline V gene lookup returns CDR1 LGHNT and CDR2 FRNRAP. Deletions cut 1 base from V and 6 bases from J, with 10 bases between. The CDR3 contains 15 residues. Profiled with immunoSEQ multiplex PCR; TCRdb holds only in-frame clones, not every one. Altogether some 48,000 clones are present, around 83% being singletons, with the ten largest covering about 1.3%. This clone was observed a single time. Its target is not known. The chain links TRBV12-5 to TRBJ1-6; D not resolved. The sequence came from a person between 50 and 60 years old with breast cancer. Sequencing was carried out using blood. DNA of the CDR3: TGTGCTAGTGGTTTGGGGACGACCGGTAATTCACCCCTCCACTTT. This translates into CASGLGTTGNSPLHF.